The clone carrying this TCR beta chain was observed a few times. Documented time point: newly diagnosed GD, antithyroid drugs for less than 3 months. Isolated PBMC RNA provided the starting material for the TCR library. Both iRepertoire HTBI primers and Arm-PCR of CDR3 regions were used to build the TCR beta libraries. Each CDR3 protein gets one entry after TCRdb re-called the multiplex PCR reads with MiXCR. Of about 350,000 distinct CDR3 sequences listed, 16% are singletons. The sample originates from a study of regulatory T cells in long-lasting Graves disease. The CDR3 sequence is 16 residues long. Germline CDR1 SGDLS, CDR2 YYNGEE. V was pared by 3 bases and J by 5 bases, with 9 bases of the junction left unmatched. The same sample was also studied in work on T cells in Graves' hyperthyroidism and ophthalmopathy. That work adds: The study defined stable Graves' hyperthyroidism as no ophthalmopathy progression within 18 months. Initially, a first-round RT-PCR of the TCR CDR3 employed the HTBI primer set. Ophthalmopathy was predicted by the model a median of roughly 6.7 months ahead of onset.

The chain has TRBV9 and TRBJ2-3, with TRBD2 identical over 10 bases. The sample was peripheral blood mononuclear cells (PBMCs), taken at new diagnosis, from a patient treated with antithyroid drugs. The sequence was obtained from a man between 40 and 49 years old with Graves disease. CDR3 sequence reads: CASSAPAGGVGDTQYF. As DNA, the CDR3 is TGTGCCAGCAGCGCGCCAGCGGGGGGGGTGGGAGATACGCAGTATTTT.